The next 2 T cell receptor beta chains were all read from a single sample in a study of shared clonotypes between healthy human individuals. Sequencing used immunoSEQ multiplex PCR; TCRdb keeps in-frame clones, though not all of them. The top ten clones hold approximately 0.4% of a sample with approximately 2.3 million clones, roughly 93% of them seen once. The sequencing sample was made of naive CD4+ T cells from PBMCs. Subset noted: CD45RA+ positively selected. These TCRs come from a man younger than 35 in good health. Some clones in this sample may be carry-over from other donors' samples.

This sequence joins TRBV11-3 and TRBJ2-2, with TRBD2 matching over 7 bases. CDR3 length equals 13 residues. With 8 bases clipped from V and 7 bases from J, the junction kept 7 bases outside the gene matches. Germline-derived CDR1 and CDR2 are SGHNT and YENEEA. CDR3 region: CASGRAFGGELFF. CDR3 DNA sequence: TGTGCCAGCGGGAGGGCCTTTGGCGGGGAGCTGTTTTTT.

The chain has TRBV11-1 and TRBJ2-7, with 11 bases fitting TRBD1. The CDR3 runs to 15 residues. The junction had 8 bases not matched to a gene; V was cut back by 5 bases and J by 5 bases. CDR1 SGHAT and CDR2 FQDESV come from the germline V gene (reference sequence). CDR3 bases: TGTGCCAGCAGCGCCCCGGGACAGGGGGTCCACGAGCAGTACTTC. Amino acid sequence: CASSAPGQGVHEQYF.